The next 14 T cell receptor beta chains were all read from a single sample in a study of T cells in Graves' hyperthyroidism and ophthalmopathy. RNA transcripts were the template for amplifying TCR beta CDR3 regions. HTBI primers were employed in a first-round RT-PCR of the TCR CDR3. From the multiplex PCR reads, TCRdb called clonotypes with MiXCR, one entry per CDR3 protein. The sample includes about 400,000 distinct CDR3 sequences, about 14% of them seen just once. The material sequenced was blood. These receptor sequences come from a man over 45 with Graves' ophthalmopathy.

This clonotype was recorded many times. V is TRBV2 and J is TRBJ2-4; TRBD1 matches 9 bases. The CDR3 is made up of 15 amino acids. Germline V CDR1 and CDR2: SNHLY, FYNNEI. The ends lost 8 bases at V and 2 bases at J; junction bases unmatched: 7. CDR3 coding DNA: TGTGCCAGCTCCCGGGACAGGGCTACCAAAAACATTCAGTACTTC. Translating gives CASSRDRATKNIQYF.

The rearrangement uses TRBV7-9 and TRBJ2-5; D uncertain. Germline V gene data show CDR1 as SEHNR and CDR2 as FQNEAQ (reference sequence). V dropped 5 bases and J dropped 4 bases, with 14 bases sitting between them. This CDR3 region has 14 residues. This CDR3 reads CASSPTSQGETQYF. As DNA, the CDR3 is TGTGCCAGCAGCCCGACATCCCAAGGAGAGACCCAGTACTTC.

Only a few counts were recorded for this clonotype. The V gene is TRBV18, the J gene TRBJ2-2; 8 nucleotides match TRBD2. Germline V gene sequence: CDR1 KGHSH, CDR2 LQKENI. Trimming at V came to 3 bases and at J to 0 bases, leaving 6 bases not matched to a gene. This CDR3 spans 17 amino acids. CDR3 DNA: TGTGCCAGCTCACCTACGGGAGGGTTCGCGAACACCGGGGAGCTGTTTTTT. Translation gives CASSPTGGFANTGELFF.

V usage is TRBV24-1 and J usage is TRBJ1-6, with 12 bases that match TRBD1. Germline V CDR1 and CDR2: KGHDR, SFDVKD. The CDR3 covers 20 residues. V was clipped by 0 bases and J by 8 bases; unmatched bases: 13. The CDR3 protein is CATSDLFRDRGRNLDSPLHF. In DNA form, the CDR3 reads TGTGCCACCAGTGATTTGTTCAGGGACAGGGGGCGAAACTTGGATTCACCCCTCCACTTT.

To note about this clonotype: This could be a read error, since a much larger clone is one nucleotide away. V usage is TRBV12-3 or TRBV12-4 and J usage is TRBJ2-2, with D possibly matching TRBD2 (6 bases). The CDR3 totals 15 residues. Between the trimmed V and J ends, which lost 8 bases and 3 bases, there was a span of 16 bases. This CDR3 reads CASGLGGVDTGELFF. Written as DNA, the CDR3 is TGTGCCAGCGGGCTCGGAGGGGTCGACACCGGGGAGCTGTTTTTT.

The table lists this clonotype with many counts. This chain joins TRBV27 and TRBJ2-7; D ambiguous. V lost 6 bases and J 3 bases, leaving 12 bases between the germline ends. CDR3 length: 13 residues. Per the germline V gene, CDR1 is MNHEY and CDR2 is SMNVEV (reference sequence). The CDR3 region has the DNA TGTGCCAGCAGGCAAAGTGGAGACTACGAGCAGTACTTC. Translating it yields CASRQSGDYEQYF.

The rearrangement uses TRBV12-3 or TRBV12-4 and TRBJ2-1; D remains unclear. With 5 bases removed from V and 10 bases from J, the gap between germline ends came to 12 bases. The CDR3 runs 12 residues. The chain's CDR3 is CASSMKLGEQFF. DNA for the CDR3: TGTGCCAGCAGTATGAAACTCGGGGAGCAGTTCTTC.

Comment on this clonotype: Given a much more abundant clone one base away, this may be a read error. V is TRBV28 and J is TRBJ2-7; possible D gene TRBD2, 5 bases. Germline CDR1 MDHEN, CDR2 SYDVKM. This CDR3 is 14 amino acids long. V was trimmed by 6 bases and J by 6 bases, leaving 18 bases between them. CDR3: CASRGGVAPSEQYF. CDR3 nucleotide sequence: TGTGCCAGCAGGGGTGGGGTAGCGCCTTCCGAGCAGTACTTC. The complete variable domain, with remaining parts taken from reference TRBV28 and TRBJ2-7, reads DVKVTQSSRYLVKRTGEKVFLECVQDMDHENMFWYRQDPGLGLRLIYFSYDVKMKEKGDIPEGYSVSREKKERFSLILESASTNQTSMYLCASRGGVAPSEQYFGPGTRLTVT.

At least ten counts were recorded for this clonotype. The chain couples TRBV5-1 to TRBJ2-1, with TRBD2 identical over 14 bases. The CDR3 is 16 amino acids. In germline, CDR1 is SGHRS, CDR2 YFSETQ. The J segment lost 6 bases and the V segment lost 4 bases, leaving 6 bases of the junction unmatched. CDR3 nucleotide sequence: TGCGCCAGCAGCATGGGGGGACTAGCGGGAGTCAATGAGCAGTTCTTC. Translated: CASSMGGLAGVNEQFF.

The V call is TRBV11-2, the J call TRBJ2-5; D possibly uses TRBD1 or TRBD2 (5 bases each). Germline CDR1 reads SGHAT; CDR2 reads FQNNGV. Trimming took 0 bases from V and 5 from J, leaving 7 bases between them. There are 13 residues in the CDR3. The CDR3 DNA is TGTGCCAGCAGCTTAGATGAGGGGGAGACCCAGTACTTC. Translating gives CASSLDEGETQYF. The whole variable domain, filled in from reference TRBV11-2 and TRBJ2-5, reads EAGVAQSPRYKIIEKRQSVAFWCNPISGHATLYWYQQILGQGPKLLIQFQNNGVVDDSQLPKDRFSAERLKGVDSTLKIQPAKLEDSAVYLCASSLDEGETQYFGPGTRLLVL.

Here the CDR3 reads CASSFVGVGQPQHF. In nucleotides, the CDR3 is TGTGCCAGCAGTTTCGTAGGGGTTGGTCAGCCCCAGCATTTT. The V call is TRBV27, the J call TRBJ1-5; TRBD1 might be the D (5 bases). This CDR3 has 14 residues. The V gene lost 3 bases and the J gene lost 6 bases, with 12 bases spanning the gap. CDR1 is MNHEY, CDR2 SMNVEV, per germline (reference sequence).

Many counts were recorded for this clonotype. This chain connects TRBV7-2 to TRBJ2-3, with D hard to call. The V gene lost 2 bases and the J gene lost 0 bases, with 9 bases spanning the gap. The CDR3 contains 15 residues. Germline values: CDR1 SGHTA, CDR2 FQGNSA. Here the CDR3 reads CASSLMGVSTDTQYF. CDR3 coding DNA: TGTGCCAGCAGCTTAATGGGCGTTAGCACAGATACGCAGTATTTT.

The CDR3 coding sequence is TGTGCCAGCAGCAAAGGCGGACTAGCGGGAGTAGAACAAGAGACCCAGTACTTC. This codes for CASSKGGLAGVEQETQYF. The chain is built from TRBV13 and TRBJ2-5; the match to TRBD2 covers 13 bases. Germline CDR1 reads PRHDT; CDR2 reads FYEKMQ (reference sequence). V lost 5 bases, J lost 2 bases, and 11 bases stayed unmatched. This CDR3 region has 18 residues.

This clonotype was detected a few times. The CDR3 reads CASRQSGNSYEQYF. CDR3 DNA sequence: TGTGCCAGCAGGCAGAGCGGGAACTCCTACGAGCAGTACTTC. The gene calls are TRBV6-1 and TRBJ2-7; TRBD2 matches 7 bases. The germline CDR1 and CDR2 sequences are MNHNS and SASEGT. V lost 6 bases, J lost 0 bases, and 5 bases stayed unmatched. The CDR3 runs to 14 residues.